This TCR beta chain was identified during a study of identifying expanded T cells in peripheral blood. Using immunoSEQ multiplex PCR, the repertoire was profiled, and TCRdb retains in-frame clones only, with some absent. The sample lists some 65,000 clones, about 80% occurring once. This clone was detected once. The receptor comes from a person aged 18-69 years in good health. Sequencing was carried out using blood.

The CDR3 bases are TGTGCCACCAGACTAGCGGAGCAGGGGGAGCAGTACTTC. This codes for CATRLAEQGEQYF. The J gene is TRBJ2-7, the V gene TRBV10-3, with TRBD2 identical over 9 bases. Germline-derived CDR1 and CDR2 are ENHRY and SYGVKD. The V and J ends lost 10 bases and 7 bases, in that order; junction bases with no gene match: 11. The CDR3 contains 13 residues.